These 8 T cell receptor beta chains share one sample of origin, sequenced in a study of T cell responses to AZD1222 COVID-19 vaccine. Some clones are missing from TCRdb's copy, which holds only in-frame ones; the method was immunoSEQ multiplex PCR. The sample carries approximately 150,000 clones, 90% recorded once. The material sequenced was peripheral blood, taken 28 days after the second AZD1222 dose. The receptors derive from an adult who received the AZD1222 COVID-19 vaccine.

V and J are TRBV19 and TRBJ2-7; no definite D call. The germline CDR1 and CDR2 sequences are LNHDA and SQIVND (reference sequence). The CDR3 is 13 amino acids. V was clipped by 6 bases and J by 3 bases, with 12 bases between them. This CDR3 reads CASSEPGFYEQYF. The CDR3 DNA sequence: TGTGCCAGTAGCGAACCCGGCTTCTACGAGCAGTACTTC.

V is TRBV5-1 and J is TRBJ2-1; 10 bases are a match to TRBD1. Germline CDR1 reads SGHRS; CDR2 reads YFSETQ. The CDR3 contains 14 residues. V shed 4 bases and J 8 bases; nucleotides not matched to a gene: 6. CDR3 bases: TGCGCCAGCAGCCCGGGACAGGGGAGGCATGAGCAGTTCTTC. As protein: CASSPGQGRHEQFF.

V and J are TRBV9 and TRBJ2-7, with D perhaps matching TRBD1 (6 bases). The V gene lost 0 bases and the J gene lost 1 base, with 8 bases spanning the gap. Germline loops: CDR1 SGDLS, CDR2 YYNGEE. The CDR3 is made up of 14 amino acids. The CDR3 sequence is CASSVAGQSYEQYF. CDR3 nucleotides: TGTGCCAGCAGCGTAGCTGGACAGTCCTACGAGCAGTACTTC.

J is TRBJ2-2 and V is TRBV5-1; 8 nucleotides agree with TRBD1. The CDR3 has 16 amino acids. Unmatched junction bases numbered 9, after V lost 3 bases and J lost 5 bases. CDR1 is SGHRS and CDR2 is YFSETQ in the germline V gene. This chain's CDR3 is CASSWGIGQGTGELFF. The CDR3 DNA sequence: TGCGCCAGCAGCTGGGGGATTGGACAGGGAACCGGGGAGCTGTTTTTT.

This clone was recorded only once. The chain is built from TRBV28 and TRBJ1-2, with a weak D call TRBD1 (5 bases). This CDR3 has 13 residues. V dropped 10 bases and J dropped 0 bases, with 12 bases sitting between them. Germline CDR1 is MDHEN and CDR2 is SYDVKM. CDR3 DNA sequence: TGTGCCACCCGAGAGGGGTCTAACTATGGCTACACCTTC. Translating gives CATREGSNYGYTF.

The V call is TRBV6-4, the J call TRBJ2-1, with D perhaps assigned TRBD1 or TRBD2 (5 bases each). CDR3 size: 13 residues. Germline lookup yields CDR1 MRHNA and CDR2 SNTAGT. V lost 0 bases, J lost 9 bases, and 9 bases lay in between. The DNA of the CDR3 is TGTGCCAGCAGTGACTCTTGGGGGTCTGAGCAGTTCTTC. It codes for CASSDSWGSEQFF.

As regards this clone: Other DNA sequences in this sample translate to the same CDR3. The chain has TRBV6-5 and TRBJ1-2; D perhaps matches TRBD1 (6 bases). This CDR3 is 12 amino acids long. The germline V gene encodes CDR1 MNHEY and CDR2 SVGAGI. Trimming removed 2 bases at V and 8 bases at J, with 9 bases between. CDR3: CASSYRGGGYTF. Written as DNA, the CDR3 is TGTGCCAGCAGTTACAGAGGGGGAGGCTACACCTTC.

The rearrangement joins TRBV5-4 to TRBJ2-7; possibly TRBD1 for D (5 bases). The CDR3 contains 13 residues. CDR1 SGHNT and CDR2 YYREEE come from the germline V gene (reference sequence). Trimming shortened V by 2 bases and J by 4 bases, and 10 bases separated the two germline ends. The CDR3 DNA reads TGTGCCAGCAGCTTCGGACATGGGTACGAGCAGTACTTC. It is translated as CASSFGHGYEQYF.